This T cell receptor beta chain was observed in a study of shared clonotypes between healthy human individuals (dated by TCRdb to 2019 to 2021). Context from the whole study: The cohort comprised two women and three men aged 18 to 49 years. Per donor, three plates each were used for CD4 naive and CD4 memory, two for CD8 naive, and one for CD8 memory. To estimate repertoire size and how much clonotype sharing occurs between individuals, the study deeply sequenced the blood TCR repertoires of roughly 5 healthy adults. Different laboratories and diverse techniques were used to prepare libraries and sequence TCR repertoires, to increase sequencing depth and limit assay-specific biases. Per donor, leukapheresis produced somewhere between about 0.94 and 9.5 billion PBMCs.

Using the deep immunoSEQ assay, TCR CDR3 regions were amplified from genomic DNA by multiplex PCR. Extracted genomic DNA from each cell subset was distributed evenly across all wells of several immunoSEQ 96-well plates, and each plate was treated as a replicate. For sorted subsets, approximately 210 ng genomic DNA, equal to about 30,000 T cell genomes, was loaded into each replicate PCR. Purified libraries were quantified with a Qubit 3.0 fluorometer, sized on a Bioanalyzer 2100, and re-quantified with the KAPA Library Quantification kit. A separate single-read 150-cycle Illumina NextSeq 550 flow cell was used to sequence each immunoSEQ 96-well plate. In the source study's methods: Because only junctional sequences without quality scores were contained in the immunoSEQ output, filtering matching that applied to full-length reads could not be performed. Sequences were annotated with PyIR, a Python wrapper for IgBLAST v1.9, and V/J genes and CDR3 were assigned using IMGT germline references. Reads were removed for weak V/J assignments (E-value above 1e-6), missing CDR3, stop codons, out-of-frame junctions, or ambiguous translated residues. V3J clonotypes were defined by identical inferred V gene, J gene, and CDR3 amino acid sequence. Percentage overlap between repertoires was computed as shared unique clonotypes divided by the size of the smaller repertoire. RTK rarefaction, the Chao1 estimator, and Recon v2.1 estimates of unobserved clonotypes were used to assess repertoire richness. Generation probabilities for all TCRbeta clonotypes obtained by the gDNA method from a few donors were computed using OLGA. Here the immuneACCESS table is served through TCRdb, limited to in-frame sequences with V and J called. Missing clones are a known gap in these copies; in checked studies unresolved V genes cover under half, and the rest lacks a known reason. That table gives V, J and clone size, and the DNA gave D and trimming. Across this sample there are roughly 2,500,000 clones, with 80% to 95% seen only once. 0.36% of the sample comes from the top ten.

As to this clone: Its antigen remains unidentified. Base qualities are not provided; no much larger clone lies one nucleotide away.

The donors were healthy, HIV-negative adults who had no recently reported acute infections or vaccinations. Every donor was a Caucasian adult residing in Nashville, Tennessee, USA. CD4+ T cells were enriched through magnetic negative selection, after which naive cells were positively selected on CD45RA and the remaining negative fraction served as the memory subset. Blood was collected by leukapheresis, and PBMCs were isolated by Ficoll-Histopaque density gradient centrifugation and then cryopreserved in liquid nitrogen vapor phase. Purity and quantity of every magnetically sorted T cell population were checked by analytical flow cytometry. From each sorted fraction, genomic DNA was isolated and quantified by UV absorbance on a Nanodrop 2000c. Study-wide conclusions, independent of this receptor: The small number of donors limited the genetic and exposure-history diversity represented. Pairwise subsampling led to the expectation that sequencing depth would affect the degree of clonotype sharing among donors. Across a few donors, about 4.5% of naive CD4, approximately 4% of naive CD8, under 2.5% of memory CD4, and 0.4% of memory CD8 clonotypes were shared. Compared with non-shared clonotypes, the clonotypes found in all four sorted-subset donors had higher generation probabilities. Rarefaction of sorted-subset datasets indicated incomplete sequencing despite the large sequencing depth. Naive subsets generally had larger estimated clonotype richness than memory subsets did. Sampling was limited to blood, and TCR repertoires in tissue likely differ from TCR repertoires in blood.

Counted from cysteine to phenylalanine, this CDR3 has 15 amino acids. Left in the record is the CDR3 DNA by itself, 45 bases read in frame from the first base. Relative to germline, V is 3 bases shorter and J is 2 bases shorter, with 11 bases between their ends. The germline V gene encodes CDR1 MDHEN and CDR2 SYDVKM. The material sequenced was naive CD4+ T cells from PBMCs. In light of the paper, this sample's cell subset or site label describes: CD45RA+ positively selected. The sequence derives from a man aged 18-30 years in good health. Some clones in this sample may be carry-over from other donors' samples. The sequence joins TRBV28 to TRBJ1-5, and perhaps TRBD1 as D gene, on 5 matching bases. The sequence in DNA is TGTGCCAGCAGTTTTACAGGCGCAGGCAATCAGCCCCAGCATTTT. The encoded protein is CASSFTGAGNQPQHF.